This TCR beta chain was found in a study of STAT5B mutations in CD4+ large granular lymphocyte leukemia. Regarding the study as a whole: CD4-sorted patient repertoires seemed more clonal than healthy CD4+ repertoires.

Method: immunoSEQ multiplex PCR; TCRdb's copy keeps in-frame clones and lacks some. The sample has tens of thousands of clones, over 70% seen once. This clone turned up a few times. Its antigen remains unidentified. Source material: CD4+ T cells from blood buffy coats. The sequence came from a human donor in good health.

DNA of the CDR3: TGTGCCTGGAGTTACCAGGCGGGGGATCAGCCCCAGCATTTT. Encoded protein: CAWSYQAGDQPQHF. The chain recombines TRBV30 with TRBJ1-5; tentatively, D is TRBD1 (5 bases). The CDR3 contains 14 residues. V dropped 2 bases and J dropped 5 bases, with 13 bases sitting between them. The germline gives CDR1 GTSNPN, CDR2 SVGIG (reference sequence).